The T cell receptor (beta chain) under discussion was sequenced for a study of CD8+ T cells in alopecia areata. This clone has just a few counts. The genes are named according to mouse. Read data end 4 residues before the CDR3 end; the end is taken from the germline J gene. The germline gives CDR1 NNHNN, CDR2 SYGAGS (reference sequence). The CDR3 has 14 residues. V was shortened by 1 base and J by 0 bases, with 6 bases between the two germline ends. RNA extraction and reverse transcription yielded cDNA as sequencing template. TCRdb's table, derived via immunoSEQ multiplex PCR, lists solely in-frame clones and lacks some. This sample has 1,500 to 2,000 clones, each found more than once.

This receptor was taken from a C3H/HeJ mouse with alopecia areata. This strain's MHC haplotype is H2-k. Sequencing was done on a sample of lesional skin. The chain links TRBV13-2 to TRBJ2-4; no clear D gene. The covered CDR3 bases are TGTGCCAGCGGTGATTCTGCTAGTCAAAAC. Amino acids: CASGDSASQN. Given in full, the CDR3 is CASGDSASQNTLYF.